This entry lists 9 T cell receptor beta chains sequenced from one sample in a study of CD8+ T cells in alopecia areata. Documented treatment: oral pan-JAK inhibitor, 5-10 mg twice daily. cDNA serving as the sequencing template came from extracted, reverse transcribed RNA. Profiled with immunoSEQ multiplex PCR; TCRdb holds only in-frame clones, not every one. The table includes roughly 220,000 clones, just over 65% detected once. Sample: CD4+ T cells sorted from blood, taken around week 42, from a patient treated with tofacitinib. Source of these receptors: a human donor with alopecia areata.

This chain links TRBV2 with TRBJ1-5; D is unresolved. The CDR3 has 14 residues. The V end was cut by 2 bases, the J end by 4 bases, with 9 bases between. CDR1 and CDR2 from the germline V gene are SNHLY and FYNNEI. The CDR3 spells CASSEFPGNQPQHF. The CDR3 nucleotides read TGTGCCAGCAGTGAATTCCCGGGGAATCAGCCCCAGCATTTT.

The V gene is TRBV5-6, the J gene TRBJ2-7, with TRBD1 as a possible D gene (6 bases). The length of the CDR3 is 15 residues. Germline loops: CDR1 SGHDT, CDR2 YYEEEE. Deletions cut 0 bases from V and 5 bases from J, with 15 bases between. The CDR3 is CASSLGPRAGDEQYF. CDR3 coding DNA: TGTGCCAGCAGCTTGGGACCCAGGGCAGGGGACGAGCAGTACTTC.

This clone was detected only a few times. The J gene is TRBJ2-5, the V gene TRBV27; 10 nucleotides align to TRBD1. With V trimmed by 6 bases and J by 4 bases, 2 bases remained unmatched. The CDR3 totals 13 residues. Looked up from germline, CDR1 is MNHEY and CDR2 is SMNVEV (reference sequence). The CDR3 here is CASRGQGRETQYF. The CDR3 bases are TGTGCCAGCAGGGGACAGGGGCGAGAGACCCAGTACTTC.

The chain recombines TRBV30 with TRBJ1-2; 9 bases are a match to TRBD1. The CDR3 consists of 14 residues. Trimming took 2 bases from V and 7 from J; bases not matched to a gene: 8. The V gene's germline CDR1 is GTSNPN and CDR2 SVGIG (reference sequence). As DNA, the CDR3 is TGTGCCTGGAGTAAGGGACAGGGTCGCGGTGGCTACACCTTC. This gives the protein CAWSKGQGRGGYTF. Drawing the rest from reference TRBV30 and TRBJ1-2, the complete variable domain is SQTIHQWPATLVQPVGSPLSLECTVEGTSNPNLYWYRQAAGRGLQLLFYSVGIGQISSEVPQNLSASRPQDRQFILSSKKLLLSDSGFYLCAWSKGQGRGGYTFGSGTRLTVV.

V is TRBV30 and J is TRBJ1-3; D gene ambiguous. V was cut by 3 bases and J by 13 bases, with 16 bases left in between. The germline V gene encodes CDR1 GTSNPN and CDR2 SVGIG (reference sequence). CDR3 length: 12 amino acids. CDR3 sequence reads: CAWSSGPRRIYF. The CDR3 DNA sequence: TGTGCCTGGAGCTCCGGGCCCCGACGGATATATTTT.

In DNA form, the CDR3 reads TGCAGCGTTGAAGAGAACAGGGGGCGCGGAGGCTACACCTTC. Encoded protein: CSVEENRGRGGYTF. The V and J genes are TRBV29-1 and TRBJ1-2, with TRBD1 identical over 9 bases. V lost 0 bases, J lost 8 bases, and 7 bases stayed unmatched. Germline CDR1 reads SQVTM; CDR2 reads ANQGSEA. The CDR3 is made up of 14 amino acids.

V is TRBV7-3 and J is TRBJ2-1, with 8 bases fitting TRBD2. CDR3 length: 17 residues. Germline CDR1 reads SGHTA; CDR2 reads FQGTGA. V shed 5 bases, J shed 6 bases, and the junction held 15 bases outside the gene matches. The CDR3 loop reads CASSTQGGAGATNEQFF. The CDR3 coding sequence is TGTGCCAGCAGCACCCAAGGGGGAGCGGGGGCCACCAATGAGCAGTTCTTC.

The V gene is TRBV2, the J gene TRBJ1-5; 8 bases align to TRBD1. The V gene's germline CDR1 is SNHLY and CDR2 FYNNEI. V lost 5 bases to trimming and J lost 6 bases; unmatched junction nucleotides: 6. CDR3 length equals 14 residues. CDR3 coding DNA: TGTGCCAGCAGTTCTGGACAGGGAAGTCAGCCCCAGCATTTT. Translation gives CASSSGQGSQPQHF.

The CDR3 DNA reads TGCGCCAGCAGCGTACAAGGGGGGTTGAACACTGAAGCTTTCTTT. Protein: CASSVQGGLNTEAFF. V gene TRBV5-1 combines with J gene TRBJ1-1; D is perhaps TRBD1 (6 bases). Germline loops: CDR1 SGHRS, CDR2 YFSETQ. This CDR3 is 15 amino acids long. The V end lost 4 bases, the J end lost 0 bases, and 13 bases lay between the germline ends.